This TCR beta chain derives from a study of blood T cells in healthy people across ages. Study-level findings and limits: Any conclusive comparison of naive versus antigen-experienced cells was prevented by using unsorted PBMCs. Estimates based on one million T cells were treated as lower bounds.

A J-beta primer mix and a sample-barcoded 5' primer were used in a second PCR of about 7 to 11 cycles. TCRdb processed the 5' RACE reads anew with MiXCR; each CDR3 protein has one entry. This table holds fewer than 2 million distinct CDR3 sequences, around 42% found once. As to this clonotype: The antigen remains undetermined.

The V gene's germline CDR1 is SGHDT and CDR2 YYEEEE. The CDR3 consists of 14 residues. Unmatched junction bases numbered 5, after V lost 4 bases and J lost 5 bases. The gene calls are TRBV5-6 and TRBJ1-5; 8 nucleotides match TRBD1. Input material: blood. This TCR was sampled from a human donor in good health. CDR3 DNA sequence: TGTGCCAGCAGCCAGACAGGGGTGGATCAGCCCCAGCATTTT. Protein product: CASSQTGVDQPQHF.